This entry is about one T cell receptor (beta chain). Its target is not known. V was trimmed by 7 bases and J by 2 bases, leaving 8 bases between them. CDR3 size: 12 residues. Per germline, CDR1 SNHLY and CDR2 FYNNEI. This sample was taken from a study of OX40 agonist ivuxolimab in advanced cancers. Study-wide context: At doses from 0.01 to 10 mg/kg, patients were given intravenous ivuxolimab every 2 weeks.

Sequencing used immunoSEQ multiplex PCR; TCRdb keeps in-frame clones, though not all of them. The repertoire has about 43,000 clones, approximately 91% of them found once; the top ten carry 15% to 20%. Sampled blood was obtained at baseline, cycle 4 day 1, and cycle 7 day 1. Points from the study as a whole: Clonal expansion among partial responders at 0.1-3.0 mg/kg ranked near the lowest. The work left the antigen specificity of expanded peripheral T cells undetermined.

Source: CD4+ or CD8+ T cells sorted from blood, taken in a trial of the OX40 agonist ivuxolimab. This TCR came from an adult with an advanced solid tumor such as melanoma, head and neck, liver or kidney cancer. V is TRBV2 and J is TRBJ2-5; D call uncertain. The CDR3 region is CASTRLQETQYF. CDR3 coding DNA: TGTGCCAGCACTCGGCTACAAGAGACCCAGTACTTC.